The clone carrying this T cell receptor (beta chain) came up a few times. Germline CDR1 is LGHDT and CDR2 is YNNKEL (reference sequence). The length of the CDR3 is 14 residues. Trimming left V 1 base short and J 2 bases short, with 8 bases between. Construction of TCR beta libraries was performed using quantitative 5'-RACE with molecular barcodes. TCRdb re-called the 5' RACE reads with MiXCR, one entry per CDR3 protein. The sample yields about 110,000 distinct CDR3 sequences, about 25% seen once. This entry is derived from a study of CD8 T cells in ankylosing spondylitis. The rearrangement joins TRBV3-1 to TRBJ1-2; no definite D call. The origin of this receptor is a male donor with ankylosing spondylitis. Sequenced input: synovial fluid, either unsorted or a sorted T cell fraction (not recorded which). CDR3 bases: TGTGCCAGCAGCCAAGTGGCAGAAAACTATGGCTACACCTTC. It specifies CASSQVAENYGYTF.